This TCR beta chain was sequenced for a study of T cells after yellow fever vaccination. Germline CDR1 SGHVS, CDR2 FNYEAQ. This CDR3 region has 20 residues. Trimming cost V 5 bases and J 5 bases; bases outside gene matches: 23. The 5'RACE template-switching step produced TCR cDNA and added a universal primer site and UMIs. TCRdb itself ran the 5' RACE reads through MiXCR, one entry per CDR3 protein. Among 400,000 to 650,000 distinct CDR3 sequences listed, 21% were seen once. This clonotype was counted a few times. Material: PBMCs, obtained approximately 22 days after the first yellow fever vaccination. The J gene is TRBJ2-2, the V gene TRBV7-6; 7 bases are a match to TRBD2. The clonotype comes from a man between 18 and 35 years old who received the YFV17D yellow fever vaccine. The CDR3 coding sequence is TGTGCCAGCAGCGAAGCCAACTCCGTCGGGGGGTCAAGTGTTACCGGGGAGCTGTTTTTT. Encoded protein: CASSEANSVGGSSVTGELFF.